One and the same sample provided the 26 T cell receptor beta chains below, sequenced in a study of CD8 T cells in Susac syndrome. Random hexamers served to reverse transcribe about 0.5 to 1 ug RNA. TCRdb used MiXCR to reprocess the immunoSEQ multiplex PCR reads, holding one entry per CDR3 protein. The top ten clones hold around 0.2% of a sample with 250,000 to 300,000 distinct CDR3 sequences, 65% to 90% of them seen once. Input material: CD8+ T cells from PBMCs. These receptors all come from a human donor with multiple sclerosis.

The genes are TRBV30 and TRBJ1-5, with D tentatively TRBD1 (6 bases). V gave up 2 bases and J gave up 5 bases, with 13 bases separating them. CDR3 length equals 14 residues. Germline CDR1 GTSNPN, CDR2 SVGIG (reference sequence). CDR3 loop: CAWSITGGHQPQHF. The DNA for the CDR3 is TGTGCCTGGAGTATTACTGGGGGGCATCAGCCCCAGCATTTT.

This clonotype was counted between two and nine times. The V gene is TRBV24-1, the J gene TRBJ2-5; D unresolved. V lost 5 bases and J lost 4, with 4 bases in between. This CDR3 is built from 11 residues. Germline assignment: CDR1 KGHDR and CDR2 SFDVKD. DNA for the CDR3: TGTGCCACCAGTGGCGGAGAGACCCAGTACTTC. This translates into CATSGGETQYF.

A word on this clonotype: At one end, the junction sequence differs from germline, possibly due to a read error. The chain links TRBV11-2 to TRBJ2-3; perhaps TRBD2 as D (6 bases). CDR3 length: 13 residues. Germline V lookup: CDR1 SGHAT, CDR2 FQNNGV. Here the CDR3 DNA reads TGTGCCAACAGCCGTAGCGGTACAGATACGCAGTATTTT. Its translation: CANSRSGTDTQYF.

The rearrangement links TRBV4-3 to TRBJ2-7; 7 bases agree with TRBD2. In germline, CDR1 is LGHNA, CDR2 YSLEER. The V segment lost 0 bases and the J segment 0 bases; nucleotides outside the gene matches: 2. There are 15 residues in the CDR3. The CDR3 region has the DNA TGCGCCAGCAGCCAAGATGGACTAGGCTCCTACGAGCAGTACTTC. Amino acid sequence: CASSQDGLGSYEQYF.

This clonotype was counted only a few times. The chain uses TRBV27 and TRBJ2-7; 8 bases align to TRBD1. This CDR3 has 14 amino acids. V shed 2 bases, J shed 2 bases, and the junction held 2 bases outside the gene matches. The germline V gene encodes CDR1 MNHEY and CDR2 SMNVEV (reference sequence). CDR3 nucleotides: TGTGCCAGCAGTTTACAGGGGGCGCCCTACGAGCAGTACTTC. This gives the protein CASSLQGAPYEQYF.

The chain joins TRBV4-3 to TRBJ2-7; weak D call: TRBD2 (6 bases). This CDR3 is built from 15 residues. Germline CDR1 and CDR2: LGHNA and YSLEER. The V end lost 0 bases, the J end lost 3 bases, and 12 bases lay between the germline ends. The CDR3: CASSQDLGLLYEQYF. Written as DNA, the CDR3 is TGCGCCAGCAGCCAAGATCTGGGACTTCTCTACGAGCAGTACTTC.

The CDR3 coding sequence is TGTGCCAGCAGTCTACAGTACACCATATATTTT. Its translation is CASSLQYTIYF. This chain connects TRBV28 to TRBJ1-3; D remains unclear. V was trimmed by 5 bases and J by 8 bases, leaving 7 bases between them. Germline values: CDR1 MDHEN, CDR2 SYDVKM. The CDR3 extends over 11 amino acids. Full variable domain (outside the CDR3, taken from reference TRBV28 and TRBJ1-3): DVKVTQSSRYLVKRTGEKVFLECVQDMDHENMFWYRQDPGLGLRLIYFSYDVKMKEKGDIPEGYSVSREKKERFSLILESASTNQTSMYLCASSLQYTIYFGEGSWLTVV.

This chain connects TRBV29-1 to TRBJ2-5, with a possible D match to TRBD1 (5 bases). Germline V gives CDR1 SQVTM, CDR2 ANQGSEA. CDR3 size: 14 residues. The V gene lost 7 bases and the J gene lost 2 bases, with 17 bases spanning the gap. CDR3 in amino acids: CSAEQARDQETQYF. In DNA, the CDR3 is TGCAGCGCCGAACAGGCCAGAGATCAAGAGACCCAGTACTTC.

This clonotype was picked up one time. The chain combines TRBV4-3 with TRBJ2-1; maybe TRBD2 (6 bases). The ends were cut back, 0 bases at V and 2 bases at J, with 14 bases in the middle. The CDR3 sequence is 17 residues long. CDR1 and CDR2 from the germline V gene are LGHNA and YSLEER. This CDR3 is CASSQDLFRETYNEQFF. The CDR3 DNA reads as TGCGCCAGCAGCCAAGATCTTTTCCGGGAGACCTACAATGAGCAGTTCTTC.

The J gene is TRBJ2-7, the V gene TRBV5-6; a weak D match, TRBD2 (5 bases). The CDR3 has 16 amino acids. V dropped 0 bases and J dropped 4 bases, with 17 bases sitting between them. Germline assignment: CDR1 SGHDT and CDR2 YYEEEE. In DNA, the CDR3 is TGTGCCAGCAGCTTGGCGGGGTGGACTGACATGTACGAGCAGTACTTC. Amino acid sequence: CASSLAGWTDMYEQYF.

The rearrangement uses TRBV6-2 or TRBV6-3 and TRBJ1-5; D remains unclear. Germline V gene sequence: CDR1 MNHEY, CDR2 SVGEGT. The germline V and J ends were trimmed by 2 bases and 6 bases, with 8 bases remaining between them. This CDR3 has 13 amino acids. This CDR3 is CASSYVEVQPQHF. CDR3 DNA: TGTGCCAGCAGTTACGTGGAAGTTCAGCCCCAGCATTTT.

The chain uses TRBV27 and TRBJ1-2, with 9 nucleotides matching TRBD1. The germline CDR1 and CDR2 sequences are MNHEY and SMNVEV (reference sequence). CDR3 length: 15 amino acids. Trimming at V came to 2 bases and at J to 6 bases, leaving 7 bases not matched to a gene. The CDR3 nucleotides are TGTGCCAGCAGTTTAGGGTACAGGGGGCCGGATGGCTACACCTTC. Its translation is CASSLGYRGPDGYTF.

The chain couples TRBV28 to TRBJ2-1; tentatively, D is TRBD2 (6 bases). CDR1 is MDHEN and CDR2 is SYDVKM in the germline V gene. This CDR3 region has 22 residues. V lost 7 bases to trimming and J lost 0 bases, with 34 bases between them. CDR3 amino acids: CASTPPPEVALPRGSSYNEQFF. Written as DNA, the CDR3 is TGTGCCAGCACCCCTCCTCCCGAGGTGGCTCTCCCCCGGGGGAGCTCCTACAATGAGCAGTTCTTC.

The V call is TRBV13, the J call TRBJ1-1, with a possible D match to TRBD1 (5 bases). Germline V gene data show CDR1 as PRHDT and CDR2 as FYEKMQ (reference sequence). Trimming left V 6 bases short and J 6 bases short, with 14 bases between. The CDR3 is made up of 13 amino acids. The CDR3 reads CASRHTVGAEAFF. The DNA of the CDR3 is TGTGCCAGCAGGCATACCGTAGGGGCTGAAGCTTTCTTT. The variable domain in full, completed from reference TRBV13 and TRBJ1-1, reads AAGVIQSPRHLIKEKRETATLKCYPIPRHDTVYWYQQGPGQDPQFLISFYEKMQSDKGSIPDRFSAQQFSDYHSELNMSSLELGDSALYFCASRHTVGAEAFFGQGTRLTVV.

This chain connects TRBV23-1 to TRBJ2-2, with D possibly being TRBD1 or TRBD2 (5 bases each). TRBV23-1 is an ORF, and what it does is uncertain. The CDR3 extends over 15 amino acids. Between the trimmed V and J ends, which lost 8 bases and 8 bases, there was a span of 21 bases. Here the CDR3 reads CASALDRDAAGELFF. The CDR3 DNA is TGCGCCAGCGCTTTAGACCGGGACGCCGCAGGGGAGCTGTTTTTT.

The CDR3 DNA follows: TGTGCCAGCAGCCTGGACAGGGGGTCCTACAATGAGCAGTTCTTC. It is translated as CASSLDRGSYNEQFF. The chain has TRBV5-6 and TRBJ2-1; 10 positions match TRBD1. The CDR3 contains 15 residues. Germline assignment: CDR1 SGHDT and CDR2 YYEEEE. Trimming at V came to 4 bases and at J to 1 base, leaving 2 bases not matched to a gene.

CDR3 sequence (DNA): TGTGCCACCTCCGGGACAATCTCCTACGAGCAGTACTTC. It translates to CATSGTISYEQYF. The V gene is TRBV6-1, the J gene TRBJ2-7, with a tentative D call TRBD1 (6 bases). The CDR3 loop spans 13 amino acids. Germline V CDR1 and CDR2: MNHNS, SASEGT. V lost 10 bases and J lost 0, with 13 bases in between.

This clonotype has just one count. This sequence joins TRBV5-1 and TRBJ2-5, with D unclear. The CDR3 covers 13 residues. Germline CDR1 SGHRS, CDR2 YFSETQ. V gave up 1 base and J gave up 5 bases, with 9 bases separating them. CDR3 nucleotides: TGCGCCAGCAGCTTGCAGATTAGGGAGACCCAGTACTTC. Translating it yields CASSLQIRETQYF. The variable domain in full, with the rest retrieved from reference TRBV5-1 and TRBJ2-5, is KAGVTQTPRYLIKTRGQQVTLSCSPISGHRSVSWYQQTPGQGLQFLFEYFSETQRNKGNFPGRFSGRQFSNSRSEMNVSTLELGDSALYLCASSLQIRETQYFGPGTRLLVL.

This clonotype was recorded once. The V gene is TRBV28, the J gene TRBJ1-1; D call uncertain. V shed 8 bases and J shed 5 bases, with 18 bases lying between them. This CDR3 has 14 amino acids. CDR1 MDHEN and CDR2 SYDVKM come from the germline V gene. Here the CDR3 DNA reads TGTGCCAGCGATCCCGTGGGTACCGGGACTGAAGCTTTCTTT. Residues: CASDPVGTGTEAFF.

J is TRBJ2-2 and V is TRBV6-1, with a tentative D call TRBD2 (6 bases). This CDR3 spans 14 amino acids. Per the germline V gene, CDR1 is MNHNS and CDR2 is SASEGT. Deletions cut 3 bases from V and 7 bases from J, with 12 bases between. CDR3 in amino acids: CASSDLGGHGELFF. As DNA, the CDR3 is TGTGCCAGCAGTGATCTGGGGGGTCACGGGGAGCTGTTTTTT.

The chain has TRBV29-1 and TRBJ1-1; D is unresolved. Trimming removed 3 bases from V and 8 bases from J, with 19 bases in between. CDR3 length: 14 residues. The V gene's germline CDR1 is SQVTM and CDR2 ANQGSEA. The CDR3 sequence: CSVEIGTTPFEAFF. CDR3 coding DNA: TGCAGCGTTGAGATCGGTACGACACCCTTCGAAGCTTTCTTT. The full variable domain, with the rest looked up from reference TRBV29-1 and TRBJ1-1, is SAVISQKPSRDICQRGTSLTIQCQVDSQVTMMFWYRQQPGQSLTLIATANQGSEATYESGFVIDKFPISRPNLTFSTLTVSNMSPEDSSIYLCSVEIGTTPFEAFFGQGTRLTVV.

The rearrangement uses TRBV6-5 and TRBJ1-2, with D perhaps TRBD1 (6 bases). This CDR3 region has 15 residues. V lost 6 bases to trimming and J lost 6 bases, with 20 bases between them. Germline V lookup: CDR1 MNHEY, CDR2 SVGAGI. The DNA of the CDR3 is TGTGCCAGCAGGACCGGGGGGCACCCAGCTGATGGCTACACCTTC. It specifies CASRTGGHPADGYTF.

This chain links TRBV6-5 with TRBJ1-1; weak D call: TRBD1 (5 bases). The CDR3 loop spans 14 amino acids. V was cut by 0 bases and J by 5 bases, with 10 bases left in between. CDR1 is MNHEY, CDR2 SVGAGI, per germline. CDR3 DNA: TGTGCCAGCAGTTACTCGAATGGGGGAACTGAAGCTTTCTTT. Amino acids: CASSYSNGGTEAFF.

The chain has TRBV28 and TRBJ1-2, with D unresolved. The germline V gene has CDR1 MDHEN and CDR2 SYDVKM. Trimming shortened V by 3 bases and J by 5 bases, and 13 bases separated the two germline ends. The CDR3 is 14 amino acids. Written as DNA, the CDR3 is TGTGCCAGCAGTTTCTTCACCACTGATTATGGCTACACCTTC. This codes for CASSFFTTDYGYTF.

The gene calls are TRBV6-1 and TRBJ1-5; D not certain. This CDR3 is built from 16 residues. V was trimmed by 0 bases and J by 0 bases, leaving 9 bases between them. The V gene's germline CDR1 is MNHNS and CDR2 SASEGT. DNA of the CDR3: TGTGCCAGCAGTGAAGCGGCGCCCTATAGCAATCAGCCCCAGCATTTT. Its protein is CASSEAAPYSNQPQHF.

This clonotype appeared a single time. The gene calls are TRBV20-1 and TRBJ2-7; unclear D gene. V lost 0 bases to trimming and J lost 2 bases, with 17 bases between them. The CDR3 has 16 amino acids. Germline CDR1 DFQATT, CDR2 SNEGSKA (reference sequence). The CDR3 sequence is CSAREYMSRRTYEQYF. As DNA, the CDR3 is TGCAGTGCTAGAGAGTATATGAGCAGGCGAACCTACGAGCAGTACTTC.